This T cell receptor (beta chain) was identified during a study of T cells in Graves' hyperthyroidism and ophthalmopathy. This clonotype was counted between two and nine times. Germline V gives CDR1 DFQATT, CDR2 SNEGSKA (reference sequence). This CDR3 is built from 13 residues. V shed 3 bases and J shed 5 bases, with 13 bases lying between them. TCR beta CDR3 regions were amplified from RNA. A set of HTBI primers served as the primers for a first-round RT-PCR of the TCR CDR3. One entry per CDR3 protein results from TCRdb running MiXCR on the multiplex PCR reads. The repertoire includes 370,000 or so distinct CDR3 sequences, approximately 13% of them detected once, and 20% sits in the top ten.

The chain combines TRBV20-1 with TRBJ2-5; possibly TRBD2 for D (5 bases). This TCR was sampled from a man aged 25-45 years with Graves' hyperthyroidism that later progressed to Graves' ophthalmopathy. The sequenced sample was blood. The chain's CDR3 is CSASLAGGETQYF. CDR3 nucleotides: TGCAGTGCTAGCCTAGCCGGCGGGGAGACCCAGTACTTC.